The 8 T cell receptor beta chains in this list originate from one sample, sequenced in a study of T cell responses to AZD1222 COVID-19 vaccine. The method was immunoSEQ multiplex PCR; TCRdb's version includes in-frame clones alone and lacks a portion of them. The sample has 110,000 or so clones, approximately 90% seen once. This sample comprised peripheral blood, obtained 28 days after the second AZD1222 dose. The receptors originated from an adult who received the AZD1222 COVID-19 vaccine.

V gene TRBV6-2 or TRBV6-3 combines with J gene TRBJ2-5; TRBD2 aligns across 7 bases. The length of the CDR3 is 15 residues. CDR1 and CDR2 from the germline V gene are MNHEY and SVGEGT. V dropped 6 bases and J dropped 0; count of bases not matched to a gene: 7. CDR3 coding DNA: TGTGCCAGCAGCCACCAGGCGGGAGACCAAGAGACCCAGTACTTC. Amino acid sequence: CASSHQAGDQETQYF.

The CDR3 protein is CASRVAAGLNTEAFF. The CDR3 DNA follows: TGTGCCAGCCGAGTAGCCGCAGGTTTGAACACTGAAGCTTTCTTT. The V gene is TRBV6-4, the J gene TRBJ1-1; D gene uncertain. Trimming removed 8 bases at V and 0 bases at J, with 16 bases between. CDR3 length: 15 amino acids. Per the germline V gene, CDR1 is MRHNA and CDR2 is SNTAGT.

V and J are TRBV24-1 and TRBJ2-6; D is uncertain. Germline V gene lookup returns CDR1 KGHDR and CDR2 SFDVKD. The length of the CDR3 is 15 residues. V lost 3 bases, J lost 4 bases, and 9 bases lay in between. The CDR3 protein is CATSDGRAGANVLTF. DNA for the CDR3: TGTGCCACCAGTGATGGACGAGCCGGGGCCAACGTCCTGACTTTC.

The chain carries TRBV11-3 and TRBJ2-1; 8 bases line up with TRBD2. The V segment lost 5 bases and the J segment 7 bases; nucleotides outside the gene matches: 13. In germline, CDR1 is SGHNT, CDR2 YENEEA. This CDR3 contains 16 residues. CDR3 nucleotide sequence: TGTGCCAGCAGCCCGCGGACTAGCCGGGGGTTTAATGAGCAGTTCTTC. It encodes CASSPRTSRGFNEQFF.

This clone has only a few counts. The V call is TRBV19, the J call TRBJ2-7, with unresolved D. Trimming cost V 2 bases and J 5 bases, with 13 bases left between them. The CDR3 has 14 amino acids. The germline V gene encodes CDR1 LNHDA and CDR2 SQIVND (reference sequence). CDR3 residues: CASSIWLEENEQYF. CDR3 bases: TGTGCCAGTAGTATATGGCTAGAGGAGAACGAGCAGTACTTC.

The chain combines TRBV7-2 with TRBJ1-6; tentative D call: TRBD1 (5 bases). Germline CDR1 reads SGHTA; CDR2 reads FQGNSA. This CDR3 is 16 amino acids long. Trimming shortened V by 5 bases and J by 3 bases, and 14 bases separated the two germline ends. The CDR3 region has the DNA TGTGCCAGCAGCGGCCAGGGTTTGGGCTATAATTCACCCCTCCACTTT. Its translation: CASSGQGLGYNSPLHF.

The DNA for the CDR3 is TGTGCCAGCAGAGGGGAGGTTTCCAATGAAAAACTGTTTTTT. This codes for CASRGEVSNEKLFF. The J gene is TRBJ1-4, the V gene TRBV2, with a weak D call TRBD1 (5 bases). The CDR3 loop spans 14 amino acids. From germline, CDR1 is SNHLY and CDR2 FYNNEI. Trimming removed 6 bases at V and 5 bases at J, with 13 bases between.

The CDR3 DNA sequence: TGTGCCAGCAGCCCGGGGCGGGGGGGCAACACCGGGGAGCTGTTTTTT. Its protein product is CASSPGRGGNTGELFF. This chain connects TRBV7-9 to TRBJ2-2; TRBD2 matches 9 bases. With V trimmed by 5 bases and J by 2 bases, 6 bases remained unmatched. Germline CDR1 and CDR2: SEHNR and FQNEAQ (reference sequence). The CDR3 is 16 residues long.